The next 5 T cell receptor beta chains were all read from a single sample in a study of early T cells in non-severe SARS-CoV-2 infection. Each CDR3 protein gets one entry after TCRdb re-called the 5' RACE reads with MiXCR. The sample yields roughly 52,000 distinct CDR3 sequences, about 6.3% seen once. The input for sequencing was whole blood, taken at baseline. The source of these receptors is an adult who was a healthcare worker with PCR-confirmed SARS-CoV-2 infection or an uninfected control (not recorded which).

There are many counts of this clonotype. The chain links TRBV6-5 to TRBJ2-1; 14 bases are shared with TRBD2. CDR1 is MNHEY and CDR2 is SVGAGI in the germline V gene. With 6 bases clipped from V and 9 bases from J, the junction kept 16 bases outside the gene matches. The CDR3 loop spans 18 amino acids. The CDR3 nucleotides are TGTGCCAGCAGCCCCAACCCGACTAGCGGGGGGGCCGAGGGTGAGCAGTTCTTC. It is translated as CASSPNPTSGGAEGEQFF.

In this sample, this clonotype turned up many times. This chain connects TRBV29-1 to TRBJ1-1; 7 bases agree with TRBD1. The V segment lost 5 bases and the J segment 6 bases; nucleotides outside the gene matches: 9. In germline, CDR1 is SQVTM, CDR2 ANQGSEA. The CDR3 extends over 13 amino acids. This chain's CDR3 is CSVSTTGVSEAFF. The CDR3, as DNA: TGCAGCGTTTCGACAACAGGGGTCTCTGAAGCTTTCTTT.

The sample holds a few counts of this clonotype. The CDR3 DNA follows: TGCGCCAGCAGTCAATCGCGGGCCCGTGAGACCCAGTACTTC. As protein: CASSQSRARETQYF. The chain links TRBV23-1 to TRBJ2-5, with a tentative D call TRBD2 (5 bases). TRBV23-1 is flagged as an ORF with uncertain function. V was shortened by 0 bases and J by 5 bases, with 10 bases between the two germline ends. This CDR3 region has 14 residues.

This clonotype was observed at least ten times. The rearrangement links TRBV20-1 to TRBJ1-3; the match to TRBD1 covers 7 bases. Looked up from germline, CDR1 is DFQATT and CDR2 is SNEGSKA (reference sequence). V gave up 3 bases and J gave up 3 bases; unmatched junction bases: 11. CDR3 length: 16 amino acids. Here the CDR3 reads CSARNRQGESGNTIYF. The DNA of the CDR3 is TGCAGTGCTAGGAATAGGCAGGGGGAAAGTGGAAACACCATATATTTT.

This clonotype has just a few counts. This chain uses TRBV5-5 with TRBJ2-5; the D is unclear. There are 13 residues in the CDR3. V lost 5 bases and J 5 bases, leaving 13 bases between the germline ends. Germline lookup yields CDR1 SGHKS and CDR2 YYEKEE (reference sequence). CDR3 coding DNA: TGTGCCAGCAGACGGGTCGCCTGGGAGACCCAGTACTTC. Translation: CASRRVAWETQYF.